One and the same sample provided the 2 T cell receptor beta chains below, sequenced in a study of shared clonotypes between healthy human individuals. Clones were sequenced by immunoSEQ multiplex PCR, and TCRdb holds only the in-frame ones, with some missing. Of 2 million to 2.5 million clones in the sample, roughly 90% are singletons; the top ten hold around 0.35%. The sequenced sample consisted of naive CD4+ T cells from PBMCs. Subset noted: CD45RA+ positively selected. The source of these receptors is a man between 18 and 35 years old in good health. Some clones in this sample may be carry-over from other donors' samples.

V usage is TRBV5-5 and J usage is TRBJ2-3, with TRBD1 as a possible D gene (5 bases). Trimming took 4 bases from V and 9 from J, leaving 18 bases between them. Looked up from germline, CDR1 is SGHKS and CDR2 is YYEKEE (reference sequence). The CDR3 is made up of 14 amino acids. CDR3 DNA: TGTGCCAGCAGCCCTAACTCCTTCCCAGGGACGCAGTATTTT. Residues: CASSPNSFPGTQYF.

CDR3 amino acids: CASSSRLPDTQYF. The CDR3, as DNA: TGTGCCAGCAGCTCTAGACTACCCGATACGCAGTATTTT. The rearrangement links TRBV14 to TRBJ2-3, with D possibly TRBD2 on 5 matching bases. The germline V and J ends were trimmed by 5 bases and 6 bases, with 12 bases remaining between them. CDR3 size: 13 residues. Germline CDR1 SGHDN, CDR2 FVKESK.